This TCR beta chain originates from a study of shared clonotypes between healthy human individuals. Study summary: A donor's plate count was three for CD4 naive and three for CD4 memory; CD8 naive had two and CD8 memory one. Overall study findings and caveats: Exclusively blood specimens were collected; tissue repertoires likely differ.

As concerns this clone: Its antigen is as yet unknown.

Some clones are missing from TCRdb's copy, which holds only in-frame ones; the method was immunoSEQ multiplex PCR. The profile shows 2 million to 2.5 million clones, more than 90% of them singletons. The V end was cut by 4 bases, the J end by 3 bases, with 1 base between. This CDR3 is 10 amino acids long. Germline CDR1 reads DFQATT; CDR2 reads SNEGSKA (reference sequence). Sequenced input: naive CD4+ T cells sorted from blood. Subset noted: CD45RA+ positively selected. This TCR derives from a man younger than 35 in good health. The chain is built from TRBV20-1 and TRBJ1-5, with D uncertain. This chain's CDR3 is CSAINQPQHF. CDR3 nucleotide sequence: TGCAGTGCTATCAATCAGCCCCAGCATTTT.